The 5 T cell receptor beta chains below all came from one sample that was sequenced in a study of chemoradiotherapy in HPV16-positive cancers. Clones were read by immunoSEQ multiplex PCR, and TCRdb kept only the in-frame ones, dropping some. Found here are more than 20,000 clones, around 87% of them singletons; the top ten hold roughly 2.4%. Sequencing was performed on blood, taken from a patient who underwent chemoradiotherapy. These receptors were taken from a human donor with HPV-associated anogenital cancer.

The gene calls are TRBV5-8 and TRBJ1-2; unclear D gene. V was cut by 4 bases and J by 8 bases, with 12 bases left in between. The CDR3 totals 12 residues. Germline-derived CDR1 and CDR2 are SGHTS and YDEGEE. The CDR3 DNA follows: TGTGCCAGCAGCCCCAGAGGGAGAGGCTACACCTTC. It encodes CASSPRGRGYTF.

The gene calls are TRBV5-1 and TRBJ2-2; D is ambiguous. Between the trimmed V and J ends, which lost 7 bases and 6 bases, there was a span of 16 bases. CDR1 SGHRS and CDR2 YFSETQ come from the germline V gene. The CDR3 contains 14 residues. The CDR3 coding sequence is TGCGCCAGCGCCGGAGTGTCTACCTCCGGGGAGCTGTTTTTT. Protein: CASAGVSTSGELFF.

CDR3 DNA sequence: TGCGCCAGCACCGGACAGGGACAAGAGACCCAGTACTTC. It specifies CASTGQGQETQYF. This rearrangement joins TRBV10-2 to TRBJ2-5; 8 bases are a match to TRBD1. With 7 bases clipped from V and 2 bases from J, the junction kept 3 bases outside the gene matches. The germline gives CDR1 WSHSY, CDR2 SAAADI. This CDR3 is built from 13 residues.

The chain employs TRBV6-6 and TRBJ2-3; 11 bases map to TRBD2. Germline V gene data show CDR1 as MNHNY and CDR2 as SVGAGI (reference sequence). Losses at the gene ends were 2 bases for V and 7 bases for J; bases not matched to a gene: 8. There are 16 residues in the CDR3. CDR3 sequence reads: CASSYAVTSGVNTQYF. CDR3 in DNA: TGTGCCAGCAGTTACGCGGTGACTAGCGGGGTGAATACGCAGTATTTT.

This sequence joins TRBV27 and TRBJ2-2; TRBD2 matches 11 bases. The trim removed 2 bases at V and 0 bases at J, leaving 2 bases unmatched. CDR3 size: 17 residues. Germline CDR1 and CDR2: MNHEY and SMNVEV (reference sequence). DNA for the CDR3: TGTGCCAGCAGTTTAGAACTAGCGGGGGCGAACACCGGGGAGCTGTTTTTT. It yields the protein CASSLELAGANTGELFF.